This TCR beta chain came from a study of cytomegalovirus exposure and HLA in healthy donors. Points on this clone: Its specificity is unknown.

In the PCR, 60 Vbeta and 13 Jbeta primers were used. Data came from immunoSEQ multiplex PCR; TCRdb stores just in-frame clones and leaves some out. The sample holds about 140,000 clones, around four fifths seen once. Study-wide results and caveats: Follow-up analysis found HLA locus-dependent TCR association rates, highest for DRB1 and lowest for HLA-C. Further analysis was carried out later, and it showed several of the most significant clusters appearing linked to common viral pathogens.

V dropped 2 bases and J dropped 0; count of bases not matched to a gene: 3. The length of the CDR3 is 16 residues. CDR1 and CDR2 (germline): MNHNS, SASEGT. Sequenced material: PBMCs. This sequence joins TRBV6-1 and TRBJ2-3, with TRBD2 identical over 9 bases. The TCR was taken from a middle-aged woman in good health and CMV-seronegative. The CDR3 here is CASSEPLAGSTDTQYF. CDR3 DNA: TGTGCCAGCAGTGAACCTCTAGCGGGGAGCACAGATACGCAGTATTTT.